What follows is one T cell receptor (beta chain) and its context. Its antigen is undetermined. Ipilimumab, 1 mg/kg, started 14 to 28 days after autologous transplant. Dosing: nivolumab 3 mg/kg IV, weeks 1, 4, 7, 10, then every two weeks to week 26. The data are from a study of ipilimumab plus nivolumab after autologous stem cell transplantation. About the study: The DLBCL cohort had primary refractory and relapsed disease, with 18-month progression-free survival of roughly 85% and 28%.

Clones were read by immunoSEQ multiplex PCR, and TCRdb kept only the in-frame ones, dropping some. Here the sample spans more than 20,000 clones, over 70% being singletons. The germline V gene encodes CDR1 SGHTA and CDR2 FQGTGA. V lost 6 bases and J lost 7, with 12 bases in between. The CDR3 has 12 residues. Broader study findings: Authors suggest TCR repertoire, Treg phenotype and gut microbiota support further study.

Here the sequenced sample was PBMCs, taken in a trial of ipilimumab plus nivolumab as post-transplant consolidation. This chain uses TRBV7-3 with TRBJ1-1; D is perhaps TRBD1 (5 bases). The clonotype originates from a male donor with diffuse large B-cell lymphoma. CDR3 bases: TGTGCCAGCAGTTACGGTGGGGGTGAAGCTTTCTTT. Translated, it gives CASSYGGGEAFF.